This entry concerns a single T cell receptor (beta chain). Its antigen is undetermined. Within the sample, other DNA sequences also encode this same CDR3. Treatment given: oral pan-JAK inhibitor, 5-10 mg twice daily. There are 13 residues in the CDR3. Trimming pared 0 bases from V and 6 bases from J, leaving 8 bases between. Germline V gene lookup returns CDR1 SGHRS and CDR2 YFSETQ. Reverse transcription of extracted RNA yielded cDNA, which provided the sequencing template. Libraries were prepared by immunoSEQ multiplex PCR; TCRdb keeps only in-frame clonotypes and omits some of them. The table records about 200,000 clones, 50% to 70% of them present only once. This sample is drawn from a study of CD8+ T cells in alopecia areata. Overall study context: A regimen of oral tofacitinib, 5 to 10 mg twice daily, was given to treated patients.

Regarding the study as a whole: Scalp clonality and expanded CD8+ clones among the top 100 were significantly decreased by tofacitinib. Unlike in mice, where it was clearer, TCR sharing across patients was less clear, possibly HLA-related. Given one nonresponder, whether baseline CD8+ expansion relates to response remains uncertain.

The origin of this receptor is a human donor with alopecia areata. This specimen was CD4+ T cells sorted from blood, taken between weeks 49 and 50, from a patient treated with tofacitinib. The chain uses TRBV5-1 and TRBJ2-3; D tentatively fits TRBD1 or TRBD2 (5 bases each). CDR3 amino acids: CASSLVGEDTQYF. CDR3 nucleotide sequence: TGCGCCAGCAGCTTGGTGGGGGAGGATACGCAGTATTTT. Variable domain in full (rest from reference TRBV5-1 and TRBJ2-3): KAGVTQTPRYLIKTRGQQVTLSCSPISGHRSVSWYQQTPGQGLQFLFEYFSETQRNKGNFPGRFSGRQFSNSRSEMNVSTLELGDSALYLCASSLVGEDTQYFGPGTRLTVL.